This T cell receptor (beta chain) comes out of a study of cytomegalovirus exposure and HLA in healthy donors. Overall study findings and caveats: Roughly even sequencing depth across donors was the assumption behind the presence/absence analyses. A later look showed TCR association rates differing by HLA locus, highest for DRB1 and lowest for HLA-C. The investigators catalogued 150 to 200 TCR beta chains as cytomegalovirus-associated. Researchers left out some V segments, among them TRBV6-2 and TRBV6-3, as indistinguishable.

Note on this clone: Its antigen is unidentified.

Use of 60 Vbeta and 13 Jbeta primers characterized the PCR. TCRdb's copy holds only in-frame clones and misses some; the assay was immunoSEQ multiplex PCR. The repertoire holds some 70,000 clones, with 60% to 85% as singletons. The CDR3 is made up of 13 amino acids. Germline V CDR1 and CDR2: SGHVS, FNYEAQ. Trimming pared 4 bases from V and 0 bases from J, leaving 7 bases between. The sequence came from a male donor in good health and CMV-seropositive. The chain joins TRBV7-6 to TRBJ2-7; no definite D call. The specimen sequenced was PBMCs. CDR3 amino acids: CASSSPSSYEQYF. The CDR3 DNA follows: TGTGCCAGCAGCTCACCCAGCTCCTACGAGCAGTACTTC.